The 5 T cell receptor beta chains presented below share a single source sample, sequenced in a study of identical twins. In TCRdb, the 5' RACE reads were re-called with MiXCR into one record per CDR3 protein. The data show 300,000 to 400,000 distinct CDR3 sequences, with 7% to 9.5% seen just once and roughly 9% held by the top ten. The specimen was naive T cells sorted from blood. These receptors came from a woman in her 50s in good health.

This clonotype was seen more than once but under ten times. V is TRBV20-1 and J is TRBJ2-1, with 8 nucleotides matching TRBD2. The germline gives CDR1 DFQATT, CDR2 SNEGSKA (reference sequence). The CDR3 runs 13 residues. CDR3: CSLPGRVVNEQFF. DNA for the CDR3: TGCAGCCTTCCCGGGAGGGTAGTCAATGAGCAGTTCTTC.

This clonotype showed up just a few times. The rearrangement uses TRBV10-1 and TRBJ2-7; 8 bases match TRBD2. Germline assignment: CDR1 WNHNN and CDR2 SYGVQD (reference sequence). The CDR3 has 14 residues. J gave up 4 bases and V 2 bases, and 4 bases lay outside the gene matches. In nucleotides, the CDR3 is TGCGCCAGCAGTGAGACTAGCGGAAGATACGAGCAGTACGTC. This sequence encodes CASSETSGRYEQYV.

The sample holds many counts of this clonotype. The V call is TRBV24-1, the J call TRBJ2-7; TRBD1 agrees at 12 bases. Trimming took 3 bases from V and 4 from J; bases not matched to a gene: 3. Germline V gives CDR1 KGHDR, CDR2 SFDVKD. This CDR3 comprises 15 residues. This CDR3 reads CATSDPGQGAYEQYF. DNA of the CDR3: TGTGCCACCAGTGATCCGGGACAGGGGGCTTACGAGCAGTACTTC.

This clonotype came up many times. V usage is TRBV10-2 and J usage is TRBJ2-1; no clear D gene. This CDR3 is 14 amino acids long. V lost 6 bases, J lost 2 bases, and 11 bases lay in between. Germline V gives CDR1 WSHSY, CDR2 SAAADI. The CDR3 nucleotides are TGCGCCAGCAGCCCCGGCGGAACCTACAATGAGCAGTTCTTC. Its translation: CASSPGGTYNEQFF.

This clonotype was detected ten times or more. CDR3 loop: CSVGQGGEQYV. The CDR3 DNA follows: TGCAGCGTAGGACAGGGTGGGGAGCAGTACGTC. J is TRBJ2-7 and V is TRBV29-1; 8 bases fit TRBD1. Germline V gives CDR1 SQVTM, CDR2 ANQGSEA. The CDR3 covers 11 residues. The V segment lost 6 bases and the J segment 7 bases; nucleotides outside the gene matches: 5.